The 6 T cell receptor beta chains given below trace back to one sample, sequenced in a study of identical twins. Each CDR3 protein gets one entry after TCRdb re-called the 5' RACE reads with MiXCR. The data contain approximately 700,000 distinct CDR3 sequences, 15% to 20% of them singletons. These data were also filed under a second study, of T cells expressing NK-cell markers.

Sequenced input: PBMCs. Source of these receptors: a woman aged 18-29 years in good health.

A note on this clonotype: Compared with germline, one end of the junction differs, possibly owing to a read error. J is TRBJ2-1 and V is TRBV27; perhaps TRBD2 as D (5 bases). The germline gives CDR1 MNHEY, CDR2 SMNVEV (reference sequence). The CDR3 totals 13 residues. CDR3 in amino acids: CASSLSSPNEQFF. DNA for the CDR3: TGTGCCAGCAGTCTATCTAGCCCCAATGAGCAGTTCTTC.

The gene calls are TRBV7-9 and TRBJ1-1, with a possible D match to TRBD1 (6 bases). V lost 5 bases and J lost 5, with 18 bases in between. The CDR3 runs to 15 residues. CDR1 and CDR2 (germline): SEHNR, FQNEAQ (reference sequence). Here the CDR3 reads CASSRGGRSVTEAFF. CDR3 nucleotides: TGTGCCAGCAGCAGAGGGGGGCGGTCGGTTACTGAAGCTTTCTTT. Combining the CDR3 with reference TRBV7-9 and TRBJ1-1 gives the whole variable domain DTGVSQNPRHKITKRGQNVTFRCDPISEHNRLYWYRQTLGQGPEFLTYFQNEAQLEKSRLLSDRFSAERPKGSFSTLEIQRTEQGDSAMYLCASSRGGRSVTEAFFGQGTRLTVV.

This clonotype was counted only a few times. The junction shows a germline mismatch at one end, possibly a read error. The chain combines TRBV7-9 with TRBJ2-7; D may match TRBD1 or TRBD2 (5 bases each). Germline V gives CDR1 SEHNR, CDR2 FQNEAQ (reference sequence). This CDR3 is built from 14 residues. The CDR3 loop reads CASNEGLSFYEQYF. DNA for the CDR3: TGTGCTAGCAACGAGGGGCTATCTTTCTACGAGCAGTACTTC.

This clonotype came up a few times. The chain carries TRBV20-1 and TRBJ2-7, with 8 positions matching TRBD1. This CDR3 comprises 16 residues. Trimming removed 1 base from V and 0 bases from J; junction bases left unmatched: 8. Germline CDR1 and CDR2: DFQATT and SNEGSKA (reference sequence). The CDR3 nucleotides are TGCAGTGCTAGAGCCCCGGGACAGGCCCCCTCCTACGAGCAGTACTTC. This codes for CSARAPGQAPSYEQYF.

This clonotype was observed many times. The chain recombines TRBV4-3 with TRBJ1-6; D remains unclear. The CDR3 runs 13 residues. The V gene lost 0 bases and the J gene lost 10 bases, with 7 bases spanning the gap. Germline values: CDR1 LGHNA, CDR2 YSLEER. The CDR3 sequence: CASSQERRSPLHF. The CDR3 DNA reads as TGCGCCAGCAGCCAAGAGAGGAGGTCACCCCTCCACTTT.

The J gene is TRBJ2-3, the V gene TRBV20-1; 14 bases map to TRBD2. J gave up 3 bases and V 3 bases, and 8 bases lay outside the gene matches. The CDR3 is 17 residues long. The germline V gene has CDR1 DFQATT and CDR2 SNEGSKA (reference sequence). DNA for the CDR3: TGCAGTGCTAGGGGGACTAGCGGGGGACGGGGGACAGATACGCAGTATTTT. This gives the protein CSARGTSGGRGTDTQYF.